The T cell receptor (beta chain) described here comes from a study of blood T cell repertoires in COVID-19. Study summary: Samples taken during acute and convalescent COVID-19 were collected in the United States, Italy and Spain. From T cells, B-cell-depleted T cells, or PBMCs came the material, which was cDNA or gDNA.

Authors' data handling: How many nucleated cells were present was estimated from reference gene primer amplification. Profiled with immunoSEQ multiplex PCR; TCRdb holds only in-frame clones, not every one. V, J and clone size reflect that table, while D and trimming were determined from the DNA. The sample contains some 200,000 clones, more than 75% of which appear only once. Germline assignment: CDR1 SGDLS and CDR2 YYNGEE. Trimming cost V 0 bases and J 4 bases, with 13 bases left between them. This CDR3 contains 15 residues. The sample comprised peripheral blood. V usage is TRBV9 and J usage is TRBJ2-5; tentative D call: TRBD2 (6 bases). This receptor was obtained from a human donor in a cohort sampled during active COVID-19. In nucleotides, the CDR3 is TGTGCCAGCAGCGTAGCTCAGGGAGGCGGAGAGACCCAGTACTTC. Its translation is CASSVAQGGGETQYF.